Below, one T cell receptor beta chain is given with its context. Its antigen is undetermined. The sample originates from a study of neurological immune-mediated disorders. Study as a whole: Multiple sclerosis patients (n of about 34) included some 31 with relapsing-remitting and 3 with secondary progressive disease. Study results and caveats: Neither clinical nor MRI features were associated with the multiple sclerosis repertoire cluster. When the repertoires were sorted by phylogenetic grouping, those of 18 of 34 multiple sclerosis patients ended up in one related-CDR3 cluster, a possible signature. HTLV-1-associated myelopathy had the most TCR clonal expansion, while multiple sclerosis had the least, a level that fell below healthy controls.

Germline values: CDR1 SGHDT, CDR2 YYEEEE. V was trimmed by 3 bases and J by 4 bases, leaving 19 bases between them. The CDR3 covers 16 residues. TCRdb redid the calling of the 5' RACE reads with MiXCR, one entry per CDR3 protein. Of about 120,000 distinct CDR3 sequences in the sample, roughly 3.2% were seen once. The V and J genes are TRBV5-6 and TRBJ1-2; D is unresolved. The sample was PBMCs. The clonotype was recovered from a woman younger than 45 with multiple sclerosis. The CDR3 region has the DNA TGTGCCAGCAGCTGGTCGATAGGTTTGGCTTTCTATGGCTACACCTTC. Translated: CASSWSIGLAFYGYTF.